Sequencing of this T cell receptor beta chain was carried out in a study of blood T cell repertoires in COVID-19. Study information: The samples span acute and convalescent COVID-19 from the United States, Italy and Spain. The analysed material was cDNA or gDNA that came from T cells, B-cell-depleted T cells, or PBMCs.

As processed by the authors: Reference gene primer amplification in the assay estimated nucleated cell counts. The table came from immunoSEQ multiplex PCR; TCRdb's copy has only in-frame clones and leaves some out. V and J calls and clone size come straight from that table; D and trimming were deduced from the DNA. The table lists fewer than 200,000 clones, approximately 80% of them singletons, with around 10% in the top ten. The CDR3 is 15 amino acids. The V and J ends lost 4 bases and 2 bases, in that order; junction bases with no gene match: 7. Germline loops: CDR1 MNHEY, CDR2 SVGEGT. This clone was counted a few times.

This sequence originates from an elderly woman with active or convalescent COVID-19. Sequencing used peripheral blood. The chain has TRBV6-2 or TRBV6-3 and TRBJ2-5; 7 bases map to TRBD1. CDR3 in DNA: TGTGCCAGCAGTTTTCCGGACAGGTGGCAAGAGACCCAGTACTTC. The encoded protein is CASSFPDRWQETQYF.